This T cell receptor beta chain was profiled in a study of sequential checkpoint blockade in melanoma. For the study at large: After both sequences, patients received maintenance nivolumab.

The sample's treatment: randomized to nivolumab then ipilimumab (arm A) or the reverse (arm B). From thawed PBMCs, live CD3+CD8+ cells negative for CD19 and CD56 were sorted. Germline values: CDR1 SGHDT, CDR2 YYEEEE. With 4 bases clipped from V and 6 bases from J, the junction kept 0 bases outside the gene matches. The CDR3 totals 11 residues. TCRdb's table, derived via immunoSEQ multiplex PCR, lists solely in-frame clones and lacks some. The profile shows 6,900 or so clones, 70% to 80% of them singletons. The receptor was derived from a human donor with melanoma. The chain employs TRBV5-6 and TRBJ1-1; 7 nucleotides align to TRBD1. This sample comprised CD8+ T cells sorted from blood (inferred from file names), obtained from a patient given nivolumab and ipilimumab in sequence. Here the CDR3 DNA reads TGTGCCAGCAGCACAGGGGCTGAAGCTTTCTTT. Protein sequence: CASSTGAEAFF.